The rows below give T cell receptor beta chains drawn from one sample of a study of radiotherapy plus CTLA-4 blockade in lung cancer. Using immunoSEQ multiplex PCR, the repertoire was profiled, and TCRdb retains in-frame clones only, with some absent. The table records 13,000 or so clones, approximately 79% of them present only once. The sequencing used peripheral blood, collected from a patient treated with radiotherapy plus ipilimumab. The source of these receptors is a human donor with non-small cell lung cancer that progressed on radiotherapy plus ipilimumab. The CDR3 runs from the conserved cysteine through the conserved F or W. The D gene is left open where the match is weak. Expanded clones are given a class, and other clones once, few, many or no size at all.

TRBV7-6	.	16	TRBJ2-2	TRBD2	CASSVLAGGVAGELFF	TGTGCCAGCAGCGTACTAGCGGGGGGTGTGGCCGGGGAGCTGTTTTTT
TRBV5-1	.	12	TRBJ1-1	.	CASSEVTGTAFF	TGCGCCAGCAGCGAAGTAACAGGGACAGCTTTCTTT
TRBV9	.	19	TRBJ1-3	TRBD1	CASSVLPGTGSTAGNTIYF	TGTGCCAGCAGCGTATTACCCGGGACAGGGTCCACTGCTGGAAACACCATATATTTT
TRBV4-1	.	15	TRBJ2-7	.	CASSQVVTSFWEQYF	TGCGCCAGCAGCCAAGTCGTGACTAGTTTCTGGGAGCAGTACTTC
TRBV2	few	15	TRBJ2-7	TRBD1	CASTGPGQGTGEQYF	TGTGCCAGCACCGGACCGGGACAGGGGACGGGCGAGCAGTACTTC
TRBV19	.	14	TRBJ1-6	.	CASSIWGADSPLHF	TGTGCCAGTAGTATTTGGGGGGCTGATTCACCCCTCCACTTT
TRBV6-5	few	15	TRBJ2-7	.	CASSFRRGAGYEQYF	TGTGCCAGCAGTTTCCGGAGAGGGGCGGGATACGAGCAGTACTTC
TRBV18	.	14	TRBJ2-3	.	CASSWTEEGDTQYF	TGTGCCAGCTCCTGGACGGAAGAAGGAGATACGCAGTATTTT
TRBV5-1	.	17	TRBJ2-2	TRBD2	CASSPPEAGVNTGELFF	TGCGCCAGCAGCCCGCCGGAGGCGGGGGTCAACACCGGGGAGCTGTTTTTT
TRBV20-1	once	11	TRBJ1-2	.	CSAGQGYGYTF	TGCAGTGCCGGGCAGGGGTATGGCTACACCTTC
TRBV5-1	.	16	TRBJ1-2	.	CASSRASGPLNYGYTF	TGCGCCAGCAGCCGAGCATCCGGGCCCTTAAACTATGGCTACACCTTC
TRBV7-6	.	13	TRBJ1-5	.	CASSLLGDQPQHF	TGTGCCAGCAGCCTTTTAGGGGATCAGCCCCAGCATTTT
TRBV11-2	.	14	TRBJ1-4	TRBD1	CASSLTGVNEKLFF	TGTGCCAGCAGCTTAACAGGGGTTAATGAAAAACTGTTTTTT
TRBV2	.	11	TRBJ2-5	.	CASSEGETQYF	TGTGCCAGCAGTGAAGGAGAGACCCAGTACTTC
TRBV4-3	.	17	TRBJ2-1	.	CASSQGLRLGGNNEQFF	TGCGCCAGCAGCCAAGGCCTTAGGTTGGGGGGAAACAATGAGCAGTTCTTC
TRBV21-1	once	17	TRBJ2-1	.	CASSSGLATHSDNEQFF	TGTGCCAGCAGTTCCGGGTTAGCTACACATTCCGACAATGAGCAGTTCTTC
TRBV19	.	15	TRBJ2-7	TRBD1	CASSPRDRGIYEQYF	TGTGCCAGTAGTCCCCGGGACAGGGGGATCTACGAGCAGTACTTC
TRBV6-1	.	12	TRBJ1-3	.	CASRSSGNTIYF	TGTGCCAGCAGGAGCTCTGGAAACACCATATATTTT
TRBV7-8	.	15	TRBJ2-7	.	CASSFRRGETYEQYF	TGTGCCAGCAGCTTCCGAAGGGGTGAAACATACGAGCAGTACTTC
TRBV6-6	.	15	TRBJ1-1	TRBD1	CASSSRQGQDTEAFF	TGTGCCAGCAGTTCGAGACAGGGTCAGGACACTGAAGCTTTCTTT
TRBV18	.	16	TRBJ2-1	.	CASSPPWRVEANEQFF	TGTGCCAGCTCACCACCCTGGAGAGTGGAAGCCAATGAGCAGTTCTTC
TRBV9	.	13	TRBJ2-2	.	CASSSVVAGELFF	TGTGCCAGCAGCTCTGTCGTGGCCGGGGAGCTGTTTTTT
TRBV11-2	.	14	TRBJ2-2	.	CASSLDRNTGELFF	TGTGCCAGCAGCTTAGACCGGAACACCGGGGAGCTGTTTTTT
TRBV9	.	15	TRBJ1-4	.	CASSVSQGTNEKLFF	TGTGCCAGCAGCGTCAGTCAGGGAACTAATGAAAAACTGTTTTTT
TRBV5-1	.	15	TRBJ2-5	.	CASSASGTDPWTQYF	TGCGCCAGCAGCGCCTCCGGGACGGACCCATGGACCCAGTACTTC
TRBV9	.	15	TRBJ2-2	.	CASSVNGGSTGELFF	TGTGCCAGCAGCGTAAACGGGGGAAGCACCGGGGAGCTGTTTTTT
TRBV5-1	once	16	TRBJ2-2	.	CATQPSPGVNTGELFF	TGCGCCACTCAACCCAGCCCGGGGGTGAACACCGGGGAGCTGTTTTTT
TRBV5-1	.	12	TRBJ2-7	.	CASSFSSYEQYF	TGCGCCAGCAGCTTCTCTTCCTACGAGCAGTACTTC
TRBV5-6	once	14	TRBJ2-5	.	CASSLRIPPRLRYF	TGTGCCAGCAGCTTGAGAATCCCTCCACGGCTACGATACTTC
TRBV5-4	.	15	TRBJ1-6	TRBD1	CASGPYRGNNSPLHF	TGTGCCAGCGGCCCCTACAGGGGCAATAATTCACCCCTCCACTTT
TRBV27	.	13	TRBJ1-2	.	CASSFGLGAGYTF	TGTGCCAGCAGTTTTGGACTGGGGGCCGGCTACACCTTC
TRBV6-6	few	13	TRBJ2-1	TRBD2	CASSRGVREEQFF	TGTGCCAGCAGCCGGGGGGTGAGAGAGGAGCAGTTCTTC
TRBV7-3	.	13	TRBJ1-1	.	CASSEPPNREIYF	TGTGCCAGCAGCGAACCTCCTAACAGGGAAATATACTTT
TRBV7-6	once	13	TRBJ1-5	.	CASSSFLNQPQHF	TGTGCCAGCTCCTCTTTCCTCAATCAGCCCCAGCATTTT
TRBV7-6	.	16	TRBJ2-5	TRBD1	CASSLGTGGDGETQYF	TGTGCCAGCAGCTTAGGGACAGGGGGCGATGGAGAGACCCAGTACTTC
TRBV5-6	.	16	TRBJ1-5	TRBD1	CASSLLGTGNNQPQHF	TGTGCCAGCAGCTTACTGGGGACAGGGAACAATCAGCCCCAGCATTTT
TRBV6-5	.	16	TRBJ2-1	.	CASSYRRPSSYNEQFF	TGTGCCAGCAGTTACAGGCGCCCAAGCTCCTACAATGAGCAGTTCTTC
TRBV19	.	15	TRBJ1-1	.	CASSNIPRGRTEAFF	TGTGCCAGTAGTAATATCCCAAGGGGTCGTACTGAAGCTTTCTTT
TRBV6-5	few	13	TRBJ2-7	.	CASSEEGDYEQYF	TGTGCCAGCAGTGAAGAGGGGGACTACGAGCAGTACTTC
TRBV4-3	.	13	TRBJ2-3	.	CASSQELADTQYF	TGCGCCAGCAGCCAAGAGCTCGCAGATACGCAGTATTTT
TRBV19	.	12	TRBJ1-6	.	CASRQFNSPLHF	TGTGCCAGTAGACAGTTTAATTCACCCCTCCACTTT
TRBV11-3	.	15	TRBJ2-3	TRBD1	CASSLDGTGADTQYF	TGTGCCAGCAGCTTAGACGGGACAGGGGCAGATACGCAGTATTTT
TRBV4-2	.	16	TRBJ2-1	.	CASSPLARGLYNEQFF	TGTGCCAGCAGCCCCCTCGCCCGGGGCCTGTACAATGAGCAGTTCTTC
TRBV15	.	15	TRBJ2-2	.	CATSRPMVGTGELFF	TGTGCCACCAGCAGACCTATGGTTGGGACCGGGGAGCTGTTTTTT
TRBV9	.	17	TRBJ2-3	.	CASSVARVSQWTDTQYF	TGTGCCAGCAGCGTAGCGAGGGTCTCTCAGTGGACAGATACGCAGTATTTT
TRBV18	.	14	TRBJ1-1	TRBD1	CASSRGQGATEAFF	TGTGCCAGCTCACGGGGACAGGGAGCCACTGAAGCTTTCTTT